This TCR beta chain was recorded in a study of neurological immune-mediated disorders. CDR1 and CDR2 (germline): KGHDR, SFDVKD. J was trimmed by 4 bases and V by 0 bases; bases with no gene match: 8. The CDR3 is 17 residues long. This clonotype was detected ten times or more. TCRdb called the 5' RACE reads again in MiXCR, with one record for every CDR3 protein. The profile shows approximately 30,000 distinct CDR3 sequences, 5.5% to 6% of them singletons. The sample taken for sequencing was CD4+ T cells from blood. This TCR was recovered from a woman between 50 and 59 years old in good health. V and J are TRBV24-1 and TRBJ1-5; TRBD1 matches at 7 bases. In DNA form, the CDR3 reads TGTGCCACCAGTGATTTGGTTCGGGACAGAGTTAATCAGCCCCAGCATTTT. The encoded protein is CATSDLVRDRVNQPQHF.